This record looks at one TCR beta chain sequence and its context. What this receptor recognizes is not known. There are no base qualities to consult, and no much larger clone falls within one base. As encoded in the germline V gene, CDR1 is MGHRA while CDR2 is YSYEKL. For this chain, trimming is 4 bases at the V end and 7 bases at the J end, and the number of junction bases without a gene match is 19. Including the terminal cysteine and phenylalanine, the CDR3 comprises 18 residues. Kept here is only the CDR3 DNA, which spans 54 bases and is read in frame from base 1. Donors were healthy HIV-negative adults with no recently reported acute infections or vaccinations. Every donor was a Caucasian adult residing in Nashville, Tennessee, USA. CD8 memory samples combined magnetically selected CD45RO+ cells with CCR7-negative CD45RA+ effector memory (TemRA) cells. Blood was collected by leukapheresis, and PBMCs were isolated by Ficoll-Histopaque density gradient centrifugation and then cryopreserved in liquid nitrogen vapor phase. Purity and quantity of every magnetically sorted T cell population were checked by analytical flow cytometry. Genomic DNA was isolated from each sorted fraction and quantified by UV absorbance on a Nanodrop 2000c.

Using the deep immunoSEQ assay, multiplex PCR amplified TCR CDR3 regions from genomic DNA. For each cell subset, the extracted genomic DNA was distributed evenly across all wells of several immunoSEQ 96-well plates, and each plate served as one replicate. Each replicate PCR for sorted subsets received around 200 ng genomic DNA, equal to about 30,000 T cell genomes. Purified libraries were quantified with a Qubit 3.0 fluorometer, sized on a Bioanalyzer 2100, and re-quantified with the KAPA Library Quantification kit. Every immunoSEQ 96-well plate was sequenced on a dedicated single-read 150-cycle Illumina NextSeq 550 flow cell. On the study's bioinformatics: The immunoSEQ output contained only junctional sequences without quality scores, so filtering could not match that applied to full-length reads. Sequences were annotated with PyIR, a Python wrapper for IgBLAST v1.9, using IMGT germline references to assign V/J genes and CDR3. Reads with weak V/J assignments (E-value above 1e-6), missing CDR3, stop codons, out-of-frame junctions, or ambiguous translated residues were removed. V3J clonotypes were defined as sequences sharing the same inferred V gene, J gene, and CDR3 amino acid sequence. Percentage overlap between repertoires was calculated by dividing the number of shared unique clonotypes by the size of the smaller repertoire. Three approaches were used to assess repertoire richness: RTK rarefaction, the Chao1 estimator, and Recon v2.1 estimates of unobserved clonotypes. OLGA was used to compute generation probabilities for all TCRbeta clonotypes that the gDNA method yielded from a handful of donors. Sourced from immuneACCESS, this table was stored by TCRdb with only in-frame sequences that have V and J called. A share of the clones is absent; for the studies checked, an unresolved V gene accounts for under half, and the remainder has no known explanation. The V and J calls and the clone size are those of that table, but D and trimming were determined from the DNA. The sample data list about 110,000 clones, and about 62% of these were observed just once. Of the sample, roughly 24% is held by the ten largest clones.

This record comes from a study of shared clonotypes between healthy human individuals (dated by TCRdb to 2020 to 2021). Some background on the complete study: A couple of women and a few men aged 18 to 49 years were included in the cohort. Per donor, three plates each were used for CD4 naive and CD4 memory, two for CD8 naive, and one for CD8 memory. To estimate repertoire size and how much clonotype sharing occurs between individuals, the study deeply sequenced the blood TCR repertoires of five healthy adults. To increase sequencing depth and limit assay-specific biases, different laboratories used diverse techniques to prepare libraries and sequence TCR repertoires. Per donor, leukapheresis produced somewhere between about 0.94 and 9 billion PBMCs. Broader findings and caveats from the paper: Pairwise subsampling led to the expectation that sequencing depth would affect the degree of clonotype sharing among donors. Across a few donors, roughly 5% of naive CD4, approximately 4% of naive CD8, about 2.3% of memory CD4, and 0.3% to 0.45% of memory CD8 clonotypes were shared. Naive subsets generally had larger estimated clonotype richness than memory subsets did. Because the study included a small number of donors, the genetic and exposure-history diversity represented was limited. Clonotypes shared by all four sorted-subset donors showed higher generation probabilities than non-shared clonotypes. Even with the large sequencing depth, rarefaction of the sorted-subset datasets indicated that sequencing was incomplete. Sampling was restricted to blood, and TCR repertoires in tissue are likely to differ from TCR repertoires in blood.

The chain joins TRBV4-1 to TRBJ1-2; 9 junctional bases match TRBD1. This sequence originates from a woman aged 30 to 39 in good health. The specimen sequenced was memory CD8+ T cells sorted from blood. The label giving this sample's cell subset or site can be read as: CD45RO+ cells pooled with CCR7-negative TemRA cells. This receptor has the CDR3 CASSLEGGQGARSGGYTF. The nucleotides read TGCGCCAGCAGCCTTGAGGGGGGACAGGGAGCTCGTAGTGGTGGCTACACCTTC.